This T cell receptor beta chain was recovered during a study of blood T cells in healthy people across ages. As for the study in general: There was about one barcoded beta molecule captured by template switching per two T cells.

The use of a sample-barcoded 5' primer and a J-beta primer mix characterized a second PCR of roughly 7 to 11 cycles. A tag from a template-switch adaptor with 12 random nucleotides marked each cDNA molecule. Each CDR3 protein is one row after TCRdb ran MiXCR on the 5' RACE reads. The profile shows hundreds of thousands of distinct CDR3 sequences, roughly 60% of them singletons. This clonotype was observed a handful of times. J gave up 8 bases and V 4 bases, and 7 bases lay outside the gene matches. CDR1 SGHTA and CDR2 FQGNSA come from the germline V gene. The CDR3 is 16 amino acids. This receptor was taken from a man in his thirties or forties in good health. The chain uses TRBV7-2 and TRBJ2-1, with TRBD2 matching 14 bases. Sequences were obtained from blood. DNA for the CDR3: TGTGCCAGCAGCTGGGCCGGGACTAGCGGGAGTCATGAGCAGTTCTTC. Translation gives CASSWAGTSGSHEQFF.